This TCR beta chain was retrieved from a study of blood T cell repertoires in COVID-19 (dated by TCRdb to about 2020). About the study as a whole: Collaborator samples came from the United States, Italy and Spain and covered acute and convalescent phases of COVID-19. The prospective study material was composed of cDNA or gDNA derived from T cells, B-cell-depleted T cells, or PBMCs. The dataset comprised deeply sampled blood TCRbeta repertoires from subjects exposed to, actively infected with, or recovered from COVID-19. The repertoires were released in a freely available public database intended as a resource for research on the immune response to SARS-CoV-2. The samples were drawn from the first 160 participants of the ongoing ImmuneRACE study and from under 1,500 subjects provided by 6 global collaborators. The sample metadata nearly always contained a de-identified subject ID, COVID-19 status, age in years and sex. HLA class I and class II types, where available, came from metadata supplied by the sample provider rather than from assay-based typing.

The immunoSEQ Assay, a bias-controlled multiplex PCR, was used to amplify TCRbeta CDR3 regions from genomic DNA. Under the source paper's analysis protocol: The number of nucleated cells in each sample was estimated by amplification of reference gene primers within the assay. Sequence reads were collapsed and filtered to measure the absolute abundance of every unique TCRbeta CDR3 rearrangement. Productive Simpson clonality was computed per sample as the square root of Simpson's diversity index over productive rearrangements. TCRdb provides this immuneACCESS table in a form limited to in-frame rearrangements. Some clones are lacking; in checked studies, under half of them reflect an unresolved V gene, and why the rest are absent is not known. V and J calls and clone size are given by that table; D and trimming were obtained from the DNA. The sample records around 310,000 clones, about nine tenths of which are singletons. The ten largest clones take up over 8% of the sample.

Enrolling through a virtual design, the prospective study's participants ranged in age from about 18 to 89 years and lived across approximately 25 United States geographic areas. To assign participants to cohorts, the prospective study relied on clinical history that participants themselves reported in a screening survey and a study questionnaire. Recovered participants in ImmuneRACE Cohort 3 were defined by two consecutive negative NP/OP PCR tests, clearance by a healthcare professional, or resolution of symptoms. In the prospective study, mobile phlebotomists collected whole blood, serum and a nasopharyngeal or oropharyngeal swab from each participant. Participants in the prospective study had the option to provide additional blood draws and questionnaires over an approximately 2-month period. Blood samples from the prospective study were shipped frozen or at room temperature prior to DNA extraction.

The paper's findings and limits, for the study overall: The quantity of clinical and demographic metadata differed by source and by participant and was supplied without curation.

Concerning this clone itself: The antigen this receptor binds is unknown. Base qualities were left out, and no much larger clone turns up one base away.

V and J are truncated by 1 base and 7 bases respectively, leaving an intervening sequence of 17 bases. The germline V gene encodes CDR1 SGHTA and CDR2 FQGTGA. Inclusive of the bounding cysteine and phenylalanine, the CDR3 is 16 residues long. Solely the CDR3 DNA is kept, with 48 bases framed from the first base. Rearrangement joined TRBV7-3 to TRBJ2-1; matching of 5 bases hints at TRBD2 as the D gene. The clonotype was recovered from a woman in her forties who had recovered from COVID-19. Sequenced: PBMCs or T cells enriched from blood (not recorded which). The bases read TGTGCCAGCAGCTTAAATCTAGCAAGAGCTATGAATGAGCAGTTCTTC. Its translation is CASSLNLARAMNEQFF.